This TCR beta chain appears in the sequencing data of a study of T cell changes during pregnancy in multiple sclerosis. Trimming took 3 bases from V and 4 from J; bases not matched to a gene: 6. This CDR3 has 16 residues. Germline values: CDR1 SGHAT, CDR2 FQNNGV. This table comes from immunoSEQ multiplex PCR, and its TCRdb copy is limited to in-frame clones, with some not included. The table shows 55,000 to 70,000 clones, with about 93% occurring only once. The source was CD4+ T cells from peripheral blood mononuclear cells, collected before pregnancy. The receptor was derived from a female donor with multiple sclerosis, enrolled in a pregnancy study. The chain uses TRBV11-2 and TRBJ2-6; 7 bases fit TRBD1. The CDR3 nucleotides are TGTGCCAGCAGCTTGGGAACAGGGGCGGGGGCCAACGTCCTGACTTTC. Translated: CASSLGTGAGANVLTF.